This passage covers 5 T cell receptor beta chains from one sample sequenced in a study of blood T cell dynamics during melanoma immunotherapy. Documented time point: week 3, after first cycle of checkpoint inhibitor. The method was immunoSEQ multiplex PCR; TCRdb's version includes in-frame clones alone and lacks a portion of them. Counted here are under 9,500 clones, under 90% occurring once; the ten biggest clones make up 5.2%. This specimen consisted of blood, obtained from a patient treated with checkpoint blockade. Receptor source: a human donor with melanoma.

The chain is built from TRBV6-5 and TRBJ2-2, with 7 nucleotides matching TRBD2. With 8 bases clipped from V and 0 bases from J, the junction kept 6 bases outside the gene matches. The CDR3 is made up of 15 amino acids. Per germline, CDR1 MNHEY and CDR2 SVGAGI. The CDR3 DNA reads TGTGCCAGCGCGCGGGGAGGGACGAACACCGGGGAGCTGTTTTTT. Encoded protein: CASARGGTNTGELFF.

This rearrangement joins TRBV28 to TRBJ1-1, with D uncertain. The CDR3 consists of 15 residues. Trimming pared 4 bases from V and 6 bases from J, leaving 18 bases between. Germline V gives CDR1 MDHEN, CDR2 SYDVKM. The CDR3 is CASSSEGSQTSEAFF. CDR3 coding DNA: TGTGCCAGCAGTTCTGAAGGGAGCCAAACTTCTGAAGCTTTCTTT.

The V call is TRBV10-3, the J call TRBJ2-2; TRBD2 matches at 8 bases. The CDR3 contains 15 residues. The germline CDR1 and CDR2 sequences are ENHRY and SYGVKD. With V trimmed by 1 base and J by 5 bases, 3 bases remained unmatched. The CDR3 sequence: CAISEWVAGTGELFF. As DNA, the CDR3 is TGTGCCATCAGTGAGTGGGTAGCGGGGACCGGGGAGCTGTTTTTT.

The V and J genes are TRBV28 and TRBJ1-4; D possibly corresponds to TRBD1 (5 bases). The CDR3 has 14 amino acids. V was pared by 7 bases and J by 3 bases, with 12 bases between. Germline V gene data show CDR1 as MDHEN and CDR2 as SYDVKM. In nucleotides, the CDR3 is TGTGCCAGCACGCGGGGGTGGGCTAATGAAAAACTGTTTTTT. It is translated as CASTRGWANEKLFF.

J is TRBJ2-1 and V is TRBV19; no definite D call. Deletions cut 5 bases from V and 0 bases from J, with 17 bases between. CDR1 and CDR2 from the germline V gene are LNHDA and SQIVND (reference sequence). This CDR3 region has 17 residues. CDR3 region: CASSGQKLRSSYNEQFF. In DNA, the CDR3 is TGTGCCAGTAGTGGGCAGAAACTTAGGAGCTCCTACAATGAGCAGTTCTTC.